The TCR beta chain under discussion was sequenced for a study of technical replicates of blood from several donors. Produced via immunoSEQ multiplex PCR; TCRdb's table is partial and in-frame only. Among around 80,000 clones, roughly nine tenths were seen once, and the ten largest hold around 0.4%. Germline trimming cut 5 bases from V and 5 bases from J; bases unmatched to any gene: 4. This CDR3 spans 13 amino acids. The germline V gene encodes CDR1 MNHNS and CDR2 SASEGT. The chain employs TRBV6-1 and TRBJ2-7; 9 nucleotides match TRBD1. The receptor comes from a human donor in good health. Sequenced sample: T cells isolated from PBMCs. The CDR3 here is CASSRTGENEQYF. CDR3 DNA sequence: TGTGCCAGCAGTAGGACAGGGGAGAACGAGCAGTACTTC.